This T cell receptor beta chain stems from a study of T cell responses to AZD1222 COVID-19 vaccine. Study-wide results and limits: Donors were mostly white British, more females; clonal diversity possibly underestimated.

Worth noting for this clone: Its target is not known.

Sequenced by immunoSEQ multiplex PCR; TCRdb stores in-frame clones only, minus some. Of approximately 180,000 clones in the sample, more than 90% were seen once. Deletions cut 7 bases from V and 4 bases from J, with 10 bases between. The CDR3 contains 12 residues. Germline V gene sequence: CDR1 MDHEN, CDR2 SYDVKM. The sequencing here drew on peripheral blood, taken 28 days after the second dose of the MenACWY control vaccine. This chain uses TRBV28 with TRBJ1-1; D gene uncertain. This receptor was taken from an adult who received the MenACWY meningococcal vaccine as a control. CDR3 sequence reads: CASNPGPTEAFF. CDR3 DNA: TGTGCCAGCAACCCCGGACCCACTGAAGCTTTCTTT. Together with reference TRBV28 and TRBJ1-1, the CDR3 gives the full variable domain: DVKVTQSSRYLVKRTGEKVFLECVQDMDHENMFWYRQDPGLGLRLIYFSYDVKMKEKGDIPEGYSVSREKKERFSLILESASTNQTSMYLCASNPGPTEAFFGQGTRLTVV.